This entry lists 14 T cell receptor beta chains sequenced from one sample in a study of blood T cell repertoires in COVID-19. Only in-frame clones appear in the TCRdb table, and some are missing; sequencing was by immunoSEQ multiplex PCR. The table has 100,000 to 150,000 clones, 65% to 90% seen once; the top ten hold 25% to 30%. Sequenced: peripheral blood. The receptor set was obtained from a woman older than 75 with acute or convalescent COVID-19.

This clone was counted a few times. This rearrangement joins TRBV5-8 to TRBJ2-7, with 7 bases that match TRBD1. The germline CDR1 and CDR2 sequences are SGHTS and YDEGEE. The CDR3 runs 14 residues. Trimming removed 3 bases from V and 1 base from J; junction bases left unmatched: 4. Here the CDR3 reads CASSYDRASYEQYF. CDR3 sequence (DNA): TGTGCCAGCAGCTATGACAGGGCTTCCTACGAGCAGTACTTC.

The CDR3 reads CASSQLSQSDYGYTF. CDR3 bases: TGTGCCAGCAGCCAATTGTCACAGTCCGACTATGGCTACACCTTC. This chain connects TRBV14 to TRBJ1-2; no firm D call. Germline CDR1 SGHDN, CDR2 FVKESK. The CDR3 has 15 amino acids. The V end lost 2 bases, the J end lost 3 bases, and 13 bases lay between the germline ends.

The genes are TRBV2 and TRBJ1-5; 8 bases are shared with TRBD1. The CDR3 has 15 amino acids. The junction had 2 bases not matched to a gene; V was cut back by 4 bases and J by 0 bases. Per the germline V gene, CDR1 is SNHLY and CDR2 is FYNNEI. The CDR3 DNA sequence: TGTGCCAGCAGTGGGACAGGGAATAGCAATCAGCCCCAGCATTTT. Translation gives CASSGTGNSNQPQHF.

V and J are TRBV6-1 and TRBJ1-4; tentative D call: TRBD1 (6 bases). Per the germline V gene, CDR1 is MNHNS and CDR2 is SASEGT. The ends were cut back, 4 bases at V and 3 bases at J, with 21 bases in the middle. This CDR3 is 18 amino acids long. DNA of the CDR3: TGTGCCAGCAGTGTAGCGCCCTTGGCAACAGGGCCTAATGAAAAACTGTTTTTT. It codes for CASSVAPLATGPNEKLFF.

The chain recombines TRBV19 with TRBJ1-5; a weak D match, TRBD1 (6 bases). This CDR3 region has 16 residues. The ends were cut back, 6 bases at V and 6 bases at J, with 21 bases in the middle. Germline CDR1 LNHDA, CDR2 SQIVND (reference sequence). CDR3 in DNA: TGTGCCAGTAGAAGCCTCCGGGACACGACGTCTCAGCCCCAGCATTTT. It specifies CASRSLRDTTSQPQHF.

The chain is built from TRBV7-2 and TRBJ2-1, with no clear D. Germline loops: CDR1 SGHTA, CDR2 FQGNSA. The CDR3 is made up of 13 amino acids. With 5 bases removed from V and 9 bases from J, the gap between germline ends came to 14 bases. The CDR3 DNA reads TGTGCCAGCAGCCAATCTCGTCCGGGTGAGCAGTTCTTC. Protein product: CASSQSRPGEQFF.

CDR3 amino acids: CASSSRRLTDTQYF. The DNA of the CDR3 is TGTGCCAGCAGCTCTCGGCGGCTCACAGATACGCAGTATTTT. J is TRBJ2-3 and V is TRBV27; D not certain. CDR1 is MNHEY, CDR2 SMNVEV, per germline (reference sequence). Trimming took off 6 bases at V and 2 bases at J, with 12 bases between the two ends. The CDR3 extends over 14 amino acids.

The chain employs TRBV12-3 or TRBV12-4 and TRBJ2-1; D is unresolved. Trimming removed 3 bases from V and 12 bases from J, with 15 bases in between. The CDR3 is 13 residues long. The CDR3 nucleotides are TGTGCCAGCAGTTTTACGGCTTTCCAGGTGCAGTTCTTC. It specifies CASSFTAFQVQFF.

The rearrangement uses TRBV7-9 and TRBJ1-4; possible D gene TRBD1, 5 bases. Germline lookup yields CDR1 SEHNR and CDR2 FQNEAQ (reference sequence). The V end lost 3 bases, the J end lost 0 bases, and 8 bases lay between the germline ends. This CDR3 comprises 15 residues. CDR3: CASSFTGSTNEKLFF. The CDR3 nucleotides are TGTGCCAGCAGCTTTACAGGTTCAACTAATGAAAAACTGTTTTTT.

CDR3 sequence reads: CASSVGGGAVPNEQFF. DNA for the CDR3: TGTGCCAGCAGCGTAGGGGGCGGGGCGGTTCCCAATGAGCAGTTCTTC. V and J are TRBV9 and TRBJ2-1; tentatively, D is TRBD2 (6 bases). This CDR3 comprises 16 residues. V was shortened by 0 bases and J by 6 bases, with 16 bases between the two germline ends. The germline V gene encodes CDR1 SGDLS and CDR2 YYNGEE.

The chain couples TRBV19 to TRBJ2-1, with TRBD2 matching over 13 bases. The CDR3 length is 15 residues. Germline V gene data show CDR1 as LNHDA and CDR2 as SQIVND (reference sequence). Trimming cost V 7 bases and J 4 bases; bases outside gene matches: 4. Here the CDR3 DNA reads TGTGCCAGTACCCGGACTAGCGGGAGTTACAATGAGCAGTTCTTC. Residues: CASTRTSGSYNEQFF.

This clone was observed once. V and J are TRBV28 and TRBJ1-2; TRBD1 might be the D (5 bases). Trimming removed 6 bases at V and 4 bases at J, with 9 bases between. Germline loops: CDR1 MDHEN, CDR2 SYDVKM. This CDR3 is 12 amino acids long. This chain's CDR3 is CASRRGGYGYTF. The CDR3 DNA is TGTGCCAGCAGGCGCGGGGGCTATGGCTACACCTTC.

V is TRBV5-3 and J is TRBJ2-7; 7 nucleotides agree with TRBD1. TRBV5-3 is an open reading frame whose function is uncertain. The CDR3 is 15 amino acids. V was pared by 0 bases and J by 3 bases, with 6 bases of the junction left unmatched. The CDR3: CARSLAGTEIYEQYV. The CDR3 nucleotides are TGTGCCAGAAGCTTGGCCGGGACAGAGATCTACGAGCAGTACGTC.

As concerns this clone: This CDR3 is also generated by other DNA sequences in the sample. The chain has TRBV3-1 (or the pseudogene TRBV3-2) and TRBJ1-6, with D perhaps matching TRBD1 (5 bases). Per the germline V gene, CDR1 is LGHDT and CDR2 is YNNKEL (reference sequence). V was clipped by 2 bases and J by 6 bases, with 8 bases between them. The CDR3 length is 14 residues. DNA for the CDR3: TGTGCCAGCAGCCAACAGGGTGTTAATTCACCCCTCCACTTT. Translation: CASSQQGVNSPLHF.